Listed below are T cell receptor beta chains from one sample, sequenced in a study of T cell responses to AZD1222 COVID-19 vaccine. Produced via immunoSEQ multiplex PCR; TCRdb's table is partial and in-frame only. The data show more than 100,000 clones, roughly 90% seen once. This specimen consisted of peripheral blood, obtained on day 0 of AZD1222 vaccination. The receptors shown here come from an adult in good health. The CDR3 runs from the conserved cysteine through the conserved F or W. D genes are given only for firm matches. For some rows the clone size is stated as once, few or many, or as a class when expanded; others skip it.

>TRBD1|-|TRBJ1-2|TRBV3-1/TRBV3-2
CASSRRQGAVNYGYTF
TGTGCCAGCAGCCGAAGACAGGGGGCGGTTAACTATGGCTACACCTTC
>-|-|TRBJ1-5|TRBV6-6
CASSGPRDQPQHF
TGTGCCAGCAGCGGCCCGAGGGATCAGCCCCAGCATTTT
>-|once|TRBJ2-1|TRBV7-8
CASSLLGHRYEQFF
TGTGCCAGCAGCTTATTGGGCCACCGGTATGAGCAGTTCTTC
>TRBD1|-|TRBJ1-2|TRBV5-1
CASSPGQGGYYGYTF
TGCGCCAGCAGCCCGGGACAGGGCGGGTACTATGGCTACACCTTC
>-|-|TRBJ1-2|TRBV3-1/TRBV3-2
CASSQDWQGRSGYTF
TGTGCCAGCAGCCAAGATTGGCAGGGACGTAGTGGCTACACCTTC
>TRBD1|-|TRBJ1-2|TRBV5-1
CASSLDGQGAGGYTF
TGCGCCAGCAGCTTGGATGGACAGGGGGCCGGGGGCTACACCTTC
>TRBD2|-|TRBJ2-1|TRBV6-5
CASETGTNYNEQFF
TGTGCCAGCGAAACCGGGACTAATTACAATGAGCAGTTCTTC
>-|-|TRBJ2-3|TRBV5-1
CASSLPGSTDTQYF
TGCGCCAGCAGCTTGCCCGGTAGCACAGATACGCAGTATTTT
>-|-|TRBJ2-7|TRBV4-2
CASSQDTGHTTLGQYF
TGTGCCAGCAGCCAAGATACGGGACACACTACGTTGGGGCAGTACTTC
>-|many|TRBJ1-2|TRBV5-3
CARSYPGSYGYTF
TGTGCCAGAAGCTACCCTGGGAGCTATGGCTACACCTTC
>-|-|TRBJ2-2|TRBV10-1
CASSVGVTGELFF
TGCGCCAGCAGTGTGGGGGTCACCGGGGAGCTGTTTTTT
>TRBD1|-|TRBJ1-2|TRBV19
CASSMVGQGGYGYTF
TGTGCCAGTAGTATGGTGGGACAGGGAGGCTATGGCTACACCTTC
>TRBD2|-|TRBJ2-2|TRBV19
CASSWLTGTTANTGELFF
TGTGCCAGTAGTTGGTTAACTGGGACTACAGCGAACACCGGGGAGCTGTTTTTT
>TRBD1|-|TRBJ1-2|TRBV5-1
CASSHTGQGWDAYGYTF
TGCGCCAGCAGCCATACGGGACAGGGATGGGATGCCTATGGCTACACCTTC
>-|-|TRBJ1-1|TRBV24-1
CATSEGQGGTEAFF
TGTGCCACCAGTGAGGGTCAGGGTGGGACTGAAGCTTTCTTT